What follows is one T cell receptor beta chain and its context. Its cognate antigen is unknown. The record originates from a study of identical twins. Study findings and constraints: Findings depended on cross-sectional statistics rather than tracking the same donors.

TCRdb fed the 5' RACE reads into MiXCR, producing one record per CDR3 protein. Among about 520,000 distinct CDR3 sequences listed, under 25% were seen once. V gave up 6 bases and J gave up 4 bases, with 16 bases separating them. CDR3 length: 14 amino acids. Germline CDR1 reads SGHTA; CDR2 reads FQGNSA. The sample was also linked to a second study, of T cells expressing NK-cell markers. In that study: Obtained from sorted CD3+CD56+NKG2C+, CD3+CD56+NKG2C- and CD3+CD56-NKG2C+ T cells were the TCR beta repertoires.

Sequenced: CD4+ T cells sorted from blood. V gene TRBV7-2 combines with J gene TRBJ2-7, with D perhaps assigned TRBD1 or TRBD2 (5 bases each). The clonotype was recovered from a woman aged 18-29 years in good health. CDR3 in DNA: TGTGCCAGCAGTAACCAGAGGGGTACGTACGAGCAGTACTTC. Translated: CASSNQRGTYEQYF.